What follows is one TCR beta chain and its context. Its antigen has not been determined. Qualities for individual bases were not recorded, and no much larger clone is one base off. The sample comes from a study of memory CD4+ T cells and cytomegalovirus serostatus (dated by TCRdb to the late 2010s). In the study overall: A total of roughly 33 healthy Belgian adults, of whom 9 were CMV seropositive and about 24 were CMV seronegative, were included in the cohort. The study sequenced CD4+ memory TCRbeta repertoires of a Belgian cohort with known cytomegalovirus serostatus to replicate a published TCR-based CMV serostatus classifier.

Genomic DNA was extracted from sorted cells with the Quick-DNA Microprep Kit. Amplification of TCRbeta DNA was done with the immunoSEQ hsTCRbeta kit, following the protocol from the manufacturer. An Illumina MiSeq instrument was used to sequence the TCRbeta libraries. On the authors' methods: Following removal of out-of-frame sequences, roughly 2 million distinct TCRbeta sequences were retained, with an average of roughly 70,000 per individual. Each individual was scored using the number of around 180 previously reported CMV-associated TCRbeta sequences that the individual carried and the total number of productive distinct TCRbeta sequences. A beta-binomial model was reimplemented in Python, and scikit-learn random forests with default parameters were trained on US cohort data. Classifier performance on the Belgian cohort was reported as the median AUC with percentile confidence intervals calculated over 10,000 bootstrap iterations. TCRdb holds this immuneACCESS table with in-frame rearrangements only. Some clones are missing; in checked studies, unresolved V genes explain under half, and the rest has no known cause. That table is the source of V, J and clone size, and D and trimming were worked out from the DNA. The sample has about 82,000 clones on record, 75% to 90% of them singletons. The ten largest clones capture roughly 0.85% of the sample.

The germline V gene yields LGHNA for CDR1 and YNFKEQ for CDR2. Counted from cysteine to phenylalanine, this CDR3 has 13 amino acids. Just the 39-base CDR3 DNA is kept, in frame starting at base 1. The germline V and J ends show losses of 4 bases and 11 bases respectively, and no gene match explains 9 bases of the junction. Results the study describes overall, beyond this receptor: A median bootstrapped AUC of almost 0.96 with a 95% CI of 0.76-1.00 was achieved on the Belgian cohort by the original-framework classifier. The results were interpreted as suggesting that the CMV-associated TCR signature is largely present in the CD4+ memory repertoire. Of 164 previously reported CMV-associated TCRbeta sequences, around 67 appeared in the CD4+ memory repertoires, each in one to five individuals. Only CD4+CD45RO+ memory cells were sequenced, unlike the original study, which covered naive and memory CD4+ and CD8+ populations. For CMV serostatus prediction, a median bootstrapped AUC of about 0.95 was reached with the original framework, and a median bootstrapped AUC of roughly 0.92 was reached with a US-trained random forest.

Single viable CD3+CD4+CD8-CD45RO+ cells were sorted as memory CD4+ T cells on a FACSAria II. CMV serostatus was determined using a Roche Elecsys assay that detects serum IgG against CMV pp150, pp28, p38 and p52. After the samples were thawed, total CD4+ T cells were enriched through positive selection using CD4 magnetic microbeads. The samples came from a separate study whose specific focus was interrogating the CD4+ T cell memory repertoire. Peripheral blood mononuclear cells were isolated and cryopreserved according to standard operating procedures, and serum was kept at -80 degrees C. Staining used CD3-PerCP (BW264/56), CD4-APC (RPA-T4), CD45RO-PE (UCHT1) and CD8-Pacific Orange (3B5) antibodies, with Sytox blue excluding non-viable cells.

The chain links TRBV4-2 with TRBJ1-1; the junction holds 8 bases that match TRBD1. Sequencing input: memory CD4+ T cells from blood. The TCR comes from an adult in good health and CMV-seronegative. The CDR3 region: CASSRFGQGEAFF. The nucleotide sequence is given as TGTGCCAGCAGCCGCTTCGGACAGGGCGAGGCTTTCTTT.